This T cell receptor beta chain was obtained from a study of T cell repertoires and HLA-DP antigens. Overall study: One stimulator alloantigen differed from self by one groove amino acid; the other by ten.

Overall study findings and caveats: No separate analysis of naive versus memory CD4+ cells was done.

Losses at the gene ends were 0 bases for V and 6 bases for J; bases not matched to a gene: 6. The germline V gene has CDR1 LGHNA and CDR2 YSLEER. The length of the CDR3 is 17 residues. The data were produced by immunoSEQ multiplex PCR, yet TCRdb's version contains in-frame clones alone and is incomplete. The sample has more than 90,000 clones, almost 95% seen once. As concerns this clone: What it recognizes is unknown.

The rearrangement joins TRBV4-3 to TRBJ2-1; 12 nucleotides line up with TRBD2. Input material: CD4+ T cells from PBMCs. The sequence was obtained from a woman aged 18-30 years in good health and CMV-seronegative. The CDR3 DNA reads as TGCGCCAGCAGCCAAGATGAGCTAGCGGGGGGGCTCAATGAGCAGTTCTTC. This translates into CASSQDELAGGLNEQFF.